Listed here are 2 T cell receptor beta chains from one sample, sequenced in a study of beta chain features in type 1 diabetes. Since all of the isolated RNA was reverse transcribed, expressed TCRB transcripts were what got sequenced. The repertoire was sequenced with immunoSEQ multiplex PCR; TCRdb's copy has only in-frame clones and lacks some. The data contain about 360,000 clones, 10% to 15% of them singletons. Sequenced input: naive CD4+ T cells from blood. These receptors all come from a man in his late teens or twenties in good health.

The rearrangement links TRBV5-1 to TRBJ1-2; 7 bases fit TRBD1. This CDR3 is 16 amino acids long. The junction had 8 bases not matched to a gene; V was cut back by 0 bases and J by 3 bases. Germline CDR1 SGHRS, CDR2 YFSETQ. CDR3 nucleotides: TGCGCCAGCAGCTTGGAGAGGACAGGTGGATACTATGGCTACACCTTC. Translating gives CASSLERTGGYYGYTF.

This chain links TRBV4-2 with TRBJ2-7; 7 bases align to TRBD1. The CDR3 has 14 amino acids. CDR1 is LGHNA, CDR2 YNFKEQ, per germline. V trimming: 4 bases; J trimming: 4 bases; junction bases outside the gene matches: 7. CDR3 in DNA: TGTGCCAGCAGCCCCGGACAGGAGGCTTACGAGCAGTACTTC. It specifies CASSPGQEAYEQYF.